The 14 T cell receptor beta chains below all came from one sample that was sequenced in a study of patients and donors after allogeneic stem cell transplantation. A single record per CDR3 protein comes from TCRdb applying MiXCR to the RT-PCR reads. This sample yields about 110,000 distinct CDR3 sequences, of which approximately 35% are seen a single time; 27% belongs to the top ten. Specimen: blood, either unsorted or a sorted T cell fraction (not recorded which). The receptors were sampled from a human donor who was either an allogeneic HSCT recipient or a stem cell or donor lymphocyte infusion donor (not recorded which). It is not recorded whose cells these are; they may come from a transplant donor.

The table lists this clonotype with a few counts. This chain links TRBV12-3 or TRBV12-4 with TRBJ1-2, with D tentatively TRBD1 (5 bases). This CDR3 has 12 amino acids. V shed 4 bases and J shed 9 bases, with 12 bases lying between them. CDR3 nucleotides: TGTGCCAGCAGTTCTGGGACGGGGAGCTACACCTTC. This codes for CASSSGTGSYTF.

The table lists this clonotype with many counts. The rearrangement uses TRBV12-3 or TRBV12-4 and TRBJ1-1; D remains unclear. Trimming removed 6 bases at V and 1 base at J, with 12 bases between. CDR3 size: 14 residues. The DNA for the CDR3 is TGTGCCAGCAGCTTTGGGCCAGGGAACACTGAAGCTTTCTTT. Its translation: CASSFGPGNTEAFF.

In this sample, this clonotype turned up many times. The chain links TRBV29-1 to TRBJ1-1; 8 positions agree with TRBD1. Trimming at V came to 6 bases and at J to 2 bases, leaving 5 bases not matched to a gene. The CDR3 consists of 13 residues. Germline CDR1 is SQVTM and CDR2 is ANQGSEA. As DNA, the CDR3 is TGCAGCGTGGGGACAGGCCTTAACACTGAAGCTTTCTTT. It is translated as CSVGTGLNTEAFF.

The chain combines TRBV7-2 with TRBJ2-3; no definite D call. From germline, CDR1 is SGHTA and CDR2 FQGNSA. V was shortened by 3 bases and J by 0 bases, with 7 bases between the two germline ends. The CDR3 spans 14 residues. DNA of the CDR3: TGTGCCAGCAGCTTCTTGCGGAGCACAGATACGCAGTATTTT. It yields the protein CASSFLRSTDTQYF.

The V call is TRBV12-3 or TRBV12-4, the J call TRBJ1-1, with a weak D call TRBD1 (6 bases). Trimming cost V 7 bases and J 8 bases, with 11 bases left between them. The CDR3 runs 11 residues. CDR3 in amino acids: CASTRRGEAFF. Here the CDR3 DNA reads TGTGCCAGCACTCGTAGGGGGGAAGCTTTCTTT.

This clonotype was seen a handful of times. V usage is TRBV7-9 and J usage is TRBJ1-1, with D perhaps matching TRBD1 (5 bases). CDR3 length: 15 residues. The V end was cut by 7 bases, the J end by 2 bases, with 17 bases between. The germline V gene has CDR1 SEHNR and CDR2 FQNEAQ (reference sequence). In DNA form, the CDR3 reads TGTGCCAGCACCCCCCAGGGCGGGGTCAACACTGAAGCTTTCTTT. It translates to CASTPQGGVNTEAFF.

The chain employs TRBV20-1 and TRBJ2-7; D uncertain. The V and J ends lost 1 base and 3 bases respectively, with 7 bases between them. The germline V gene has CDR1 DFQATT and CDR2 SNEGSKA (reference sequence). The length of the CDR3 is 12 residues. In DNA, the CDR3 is TGCAGTGCTAGAGCTCAGGTCTACGAGCAGTACTTC. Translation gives CSARAQVYEQYF.

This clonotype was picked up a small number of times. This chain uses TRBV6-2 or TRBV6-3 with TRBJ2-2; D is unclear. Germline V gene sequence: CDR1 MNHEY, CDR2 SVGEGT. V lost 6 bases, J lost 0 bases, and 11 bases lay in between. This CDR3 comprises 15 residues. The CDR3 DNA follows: TGTGCCAGCAGGGAAATAGCCTCGAACACCGGGGAGCTGTTTTTT. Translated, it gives CASREIASNTGELFF.

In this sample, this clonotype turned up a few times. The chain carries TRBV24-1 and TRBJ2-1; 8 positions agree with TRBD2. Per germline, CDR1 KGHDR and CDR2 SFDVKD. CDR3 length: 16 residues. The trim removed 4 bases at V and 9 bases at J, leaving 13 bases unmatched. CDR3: CATSDPGFGRETEQFF. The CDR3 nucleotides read TGTGCCACCAGTGACCCGGGATTCGGGAGGGAGACTGAGCAGTTCTTC.

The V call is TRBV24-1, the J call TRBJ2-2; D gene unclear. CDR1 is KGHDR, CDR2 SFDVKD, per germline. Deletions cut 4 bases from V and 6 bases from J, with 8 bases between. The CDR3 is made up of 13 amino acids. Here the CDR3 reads CATSDRRAGELFF. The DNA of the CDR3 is TGTGCCACCAGTGACCGGAGAGCCGGGGAGCTGTTTTTT.

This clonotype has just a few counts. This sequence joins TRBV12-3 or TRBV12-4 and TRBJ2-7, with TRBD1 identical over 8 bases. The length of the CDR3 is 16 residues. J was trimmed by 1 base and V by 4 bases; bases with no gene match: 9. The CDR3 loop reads CASSSSLRQGSYEQYF. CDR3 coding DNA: TGTGCCAGCAGTTCCTCCCTTCGACAGGGGTCCTACGAGCAGTACTTC.

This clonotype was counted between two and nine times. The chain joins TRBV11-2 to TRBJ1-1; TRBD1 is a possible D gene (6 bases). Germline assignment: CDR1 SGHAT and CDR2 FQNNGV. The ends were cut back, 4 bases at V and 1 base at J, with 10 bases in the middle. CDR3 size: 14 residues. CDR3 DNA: TGTGCCAGCAGCTGGACACAGGGGAACACTGAAGCTTTCTTT. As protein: CASSWTQGNTEAFF.

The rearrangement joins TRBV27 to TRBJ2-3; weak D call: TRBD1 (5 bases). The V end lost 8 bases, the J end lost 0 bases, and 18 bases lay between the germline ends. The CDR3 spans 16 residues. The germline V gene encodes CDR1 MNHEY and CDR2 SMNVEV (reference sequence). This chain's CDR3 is CASSRVKGRSTDTQYF. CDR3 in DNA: TGTGCCAGCTCTCGGGTGAAGGGGCGAAGCACAGATACGCAGTATTTT.

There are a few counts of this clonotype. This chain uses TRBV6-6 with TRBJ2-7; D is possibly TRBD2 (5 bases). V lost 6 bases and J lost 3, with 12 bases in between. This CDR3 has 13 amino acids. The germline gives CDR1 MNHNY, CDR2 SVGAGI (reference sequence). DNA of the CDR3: TGTGCCAGCAGCGGGGAACCAAGCTACGAGCAGTACTTC. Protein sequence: CASSGEPSYEQYF.